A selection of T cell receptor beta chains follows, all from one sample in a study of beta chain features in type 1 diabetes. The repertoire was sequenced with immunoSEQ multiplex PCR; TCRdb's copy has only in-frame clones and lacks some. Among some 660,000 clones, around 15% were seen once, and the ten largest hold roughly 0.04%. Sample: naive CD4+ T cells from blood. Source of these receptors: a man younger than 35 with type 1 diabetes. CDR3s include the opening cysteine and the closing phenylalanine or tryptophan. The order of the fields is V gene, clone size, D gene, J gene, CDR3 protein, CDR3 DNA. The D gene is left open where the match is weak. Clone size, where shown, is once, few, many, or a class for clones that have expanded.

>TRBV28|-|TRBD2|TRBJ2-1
CASSSETSGVYNEQFF
TGTGCCAGCAGCTCCGAGACTAGCGGGGTCTACAATGAGCAGTTCTTC
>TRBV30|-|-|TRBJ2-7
CAWSLTPEQYF
TGTGCCTGGAGTTTAACACCCGAGCAGTACTTC
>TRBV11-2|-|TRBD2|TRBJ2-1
CASSLGLDNEQFF
TGTGCCAGCAGCTTGGGACTAGACAATGAGCAGTTCTTC
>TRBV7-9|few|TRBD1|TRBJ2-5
CASSNRDSQETQYF
TGTGCCAGCAGCAACCGGGACAGCCAAGAGACCCAGTACTTC
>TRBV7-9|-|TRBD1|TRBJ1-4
CASSRVDRGVGEKLFF
TGTGCCAGCAGCCGAGTCGACAGGGGAGTAGGCGAAAAACTGTTTTTT
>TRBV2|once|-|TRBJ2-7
CASSVRGLDF
TGTGCCAGCAGTGTCAGGGGCCTGGACTTC
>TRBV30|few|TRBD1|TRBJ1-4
CAWRRSGGTNEKLFF
TGTGCCTGGAGGAGGTCAGGGGGCACTAATGAAAAACTGTTTTTT
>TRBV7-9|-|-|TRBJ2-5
CASSSTGTARPGVQETQYF
TGTGCCAGCAGCTCCACAGGGACGGCTCGCCCGGGGGTACAAGAGACCCAGTACTTC
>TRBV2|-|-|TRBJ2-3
CASSEASPDTQYF
TGTGCCAGCAGTGAAGCCTCTCCAGATACGCAGTATTTT
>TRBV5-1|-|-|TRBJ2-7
CASSFIAGNYEQYF
TGCGCCAGCAGTTTCATTGCGGGGAACTACGAGCAGTACTTC
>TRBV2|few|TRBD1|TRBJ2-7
CASRPTGLGEQYF
TGTGCCAGCAGGCCGACAGGGCTAGGCGAGCAGTACTTC
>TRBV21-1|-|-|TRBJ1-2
CASLTGGNGYTF
TGTGCCAGCCTAACGGGGGGTAATGGCTACACCTTC
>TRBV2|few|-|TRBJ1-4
CASKGTTNEKLFF
TGTGCCAGCAAGGGGACAACTAATGAAAAACTGTTTTTT
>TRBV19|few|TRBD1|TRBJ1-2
CASRTDRSNYGYTF
TGTGCCAGTAGGACGGACAGGAGTAACTATGGCTACACCTTC
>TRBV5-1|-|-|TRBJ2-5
CASSLDRFQETQYF
TGCGCCAGCAGCTTGGACAGGTTCCAAGAGACCCAGTACTTC
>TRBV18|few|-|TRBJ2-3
CASSPLSQAKDTQYF
TGTGCCAGCTCACCTCTTAGTCAGGCGAAAGATACGCAGTATTTT
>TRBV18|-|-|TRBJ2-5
CASSDALQETQYF
TGTGCCAGCTCCGACGCTCTTCAAGAGACCCAGTACTTC
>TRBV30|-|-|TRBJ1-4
CAWTQGLTEKLFF
TGTGCCTGGACCCAGGGCTTAACTGAAAAACTGTTTTTT
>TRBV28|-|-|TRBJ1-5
CASSSDRSNQPQHF
TGTGCCAGCAGTTCGGACCGAAGCAATCAGCCCCAGCATTTT
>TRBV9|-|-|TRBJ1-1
CASSVAAQGNTEAFF
TGTGCCAGCAGCGTAGCAGCCCAAGGGAACACTGAAGCTTTCTTT
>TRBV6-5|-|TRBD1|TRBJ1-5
CASSYERDRGDQPQHF
TGTGCCAGCAGTTACGAAAGGGACAGGGGGGATCAGCCCCAGCATTTT
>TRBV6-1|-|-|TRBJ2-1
CASRNSGSSYNEQFF
TGTGCCAGCAGAAACTCGGGGAGCTCCTACAATGAGCAGTTCTTC
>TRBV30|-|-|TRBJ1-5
CAWSVRYNQPQHF
TGTGCCTGGAGTGTCAGGTACAATCAGCCCCAGCATTTT
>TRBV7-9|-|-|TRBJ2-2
CASSTALKTGELFF
TGTGCCAGCAGCACAGCCCTTAAAACCGGGGAGCTGTTTTTT
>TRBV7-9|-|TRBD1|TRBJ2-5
CASSPRRQGYQETQYF
TGTGCCAGCAGCCCCCGCAGACAGGGCTACCAAGAGACCCAGTACTTC
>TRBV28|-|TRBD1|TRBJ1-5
CASSGQAYSNQPQHF
TGTGCCAGCAGTGGACAGGCCTATAGCAATCAGCCCCAGCATTTT
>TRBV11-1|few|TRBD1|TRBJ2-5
CASSLNRGLQETQYF
TGTGCCAGCAGCTTAAACAGGGGCCTCCAAGAGACCCAGTACTTC
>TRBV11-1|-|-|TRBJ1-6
CASSLGSIQNSPLHF
TGTGCCAGCAGCTTAGGAAGCATTCAGAATTCACCCCTCCACTTT
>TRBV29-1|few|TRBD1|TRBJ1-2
CSVPLSRDRARGYTF
TGCAGCGTGCCATTGTCCCGGGACAGGGCCCGGGGCTACACCTTC
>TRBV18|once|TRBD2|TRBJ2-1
CASSPQGLANNEQFF
TGTGCCAGCTCACCACAGGGACTAGCCAACAATGAGCAGTTCTTC
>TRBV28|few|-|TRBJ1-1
CASAAGTTEAFF
TGTGCCAGCGCTGCGGGGACCACTGAAGCTTTCTTT
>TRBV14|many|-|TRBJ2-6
CASSQVAWGQSGANVLTF
TGTGCCAGCAGCCAAGTCGCTTGGGGGCAATCTGGGGCCAACGTCCTGACTTTC
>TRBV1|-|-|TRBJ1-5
CTSSHDLGPRPQHF
TGCACCAGCAGCCATGATCTAGGTCCCCGGCCCCAGCATTTT
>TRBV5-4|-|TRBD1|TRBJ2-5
CASSSGQGVETQYF
TGTGCCAGCAGCTCGGGACAGGGCGTAGAGACCCAGTACTTC
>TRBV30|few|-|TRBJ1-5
CAWSVLVRSAQHF
TGTGCCTGGAGTGTACTCGTCCGATCAGCCCAGCATTTT
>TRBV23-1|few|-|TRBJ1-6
CASSQCLRADQTPLHF
TGCGCCAGCAGTCAATGCCTTAGGGCGGATCAGACACCCCTCCACTTT
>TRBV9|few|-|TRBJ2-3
CASSVVTQGSYDMDTQYF
TGTGCCAGCAGCGTAGTGACCCAGGGATCTTACGATATGGATACGCAGTATTTT
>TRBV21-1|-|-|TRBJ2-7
CASSSQGQAYF
TGTGCCAGCAGCAGCCAGGGACAGGCATACTTC
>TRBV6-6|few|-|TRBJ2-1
CASSRTVYNEQFF
TGTGCCAGCAGTAGGACAGTCTACAATGAGCAGTTCTTC
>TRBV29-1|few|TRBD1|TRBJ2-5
CSPFGTGGETQYF
TGCAGCCCCTTTGGGACAGGGGGGGAGACCCAGTACTTC
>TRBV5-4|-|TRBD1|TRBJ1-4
CASSLDPGGSANEKLFF
TGTGCCAGCAGCTTGGACCCAGGGGGGTCTGCTAATGAAAAACTGTTTTTT
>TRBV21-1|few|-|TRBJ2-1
CASSRARDSYNEQFF
TGTGCCAGCAGCAGGGCGCGGGACTCCTACAATGAGCAGTTCTTC